Listed below are T cell receptor beta chains from one sample, sequenced in a study of shared clonotypes between healthy human individuals. Only in-frame clones appear in the TCRdb table, and some are missing; sequencing was by immunoSEQ multiplex PCR. Of about 2.1 million clones detected, approximately 92% appear once; the ten largest clones hold 1.5% to 2%. Sequencing was done on a sample of naive CD8+ T cells from PBMCs. The receptors were sampled from a man between 18 and 29 years old in good health. Some clones in this sample may be carry-over from other donors' samples. Each CDR3 is given with its conserved first and last residue. Fields, in order: CDR3 length, J gene, V gene, clone size, D gene, CDR3 protein, CDR3 DNA. D genes are given only for firm matches. Size is stated for part of the rows, as once, few or many counts, or as a class when the clone is expanded.

cdr3_length: 12
j_call: TRBJ2-3
v_call: TRBV4-1
clone_size: -
d_call: -
cdr3_aa: CASTAWGDTQYF
cdr3_nt: TGCGCCAGCACCGCATGGGGCGATACGCAGTATTTT

cdr3_length: 17
j_call: TRBJ2-3
v_call: TRBV18
clone_size: -
d_call: TRBD2
cdr3_aa: CASSPATSGRMMNTQYF
cdr3_nt: TGTGCCAGCTCACCAGCGACTAGCGGGAGGATGATGAATACGCAGTATTTT

cdr3_length: 13
j_call: TRBJ2-5
v_call: TRBV28
clone_size: -
d_call: -
cdr3_aa: CASNGGPPKTQYF
cdr3_nt: TGTGCCAGCAATGGAGGGCCTCCGAAGACCCAGTACTTC

cdr3_length: 15
j_call: TRBJ2-5
v_call: TRBV15
clone_size: -
d_call: -
cdr3_aa: CATSRGGSAGETQYF
cdr3_nt: TGTGCCACCAGCAGAGGAGGGTCGGCGGGAGAGACCCAGTACTTC

cdr3_length: 16
j_call: TRBJ2-1
v_call: TRBV7-9
clone_size: -
d_call: -
cdr3_aa: CASSLAPGAPLDEQFF
cdr3_nt: TGTGCCAGCAGCTTAGCGCCAGGGGCGCCTTTAGATGAGCAGTTCTTC

cdr3_length: 19
j_call: TRBJ1-3
v_call: TRBV28
clone_size: -
d_call: TRBD1
cdr3_aa: CASSLRSGTGGLSGNTIYF
cdr3_nt: TGTGCCAGCAGTCTAAGATCCGGGACAGGGGGCCTCTCTGGAAACACCATATATTTT

cdr3_length: 16
j_call: TRBJ1-3
v_call: TRBV11-2
clone_size: -
d_call: -
cdr3_aa: CASSLVLRSSGNTIYF
cdr3_nt: TGTGCCAGCAGCTTAGTATTACGGAGCTCTGGAAACACCATATATTTT

cdr3_length: 19
j_call: TRBJ2-4
v_call: TRBV11-2
clone_size: -
d_call: -
cdr3_aa: CASSLGLSRGITAKNIQYF
cdr3_nt: TGTGCCAGCAGCTTAGGACTCAGCCGGGGGATCACAGCCAAAAACATTCAGTACTTC

cdr3_length: 15
j_call: TRBJ2-7
v_call: TRBV9
clone_size: -
d_call: TRBD1
cdr3_aa: CASSNRDRGLREQYF
cdr3_nt: TGTGCCAGCAGCAACCGGGACAGGGGGCTGCGTGAGCAGTACTTC

cdr3_length: 15
j_call: TRBJ1-5
v_call: TRBV7-9
clone_size: few
d_call: -
cdr3_aa: CASSSRWEVGEPQHF
cdr3_nt: TGTGCCAGCAGCTCTCGATGGGAGGTCGGAGAGCCCCAGCATTTT

cdr3_length: 17
j_call: TRBJ2-2
v_call: TRBV18
clone_size: -
d_call: TRBD2
cdr3_aa: CASSPYSWREATGELFF
cdr3_nt: TGTGCCAGCTCACCATATTCCTGGCGGGAGGCCACCGGGGAGCTGTTTTTT

cdr3_length: 18
j_call: TRBJ2-3
v_call: TRBV27
clone_size: -
d_call: TRBD1
cdr3_aa: CASSTRPRGRGNTDTQYF
cdr3_nt: TGTGCCAGCAGCACCCGGCCCAGGGGGCGAGGGAACACAGATACGCAGTATTTT

cdr3_length: 15
j_call: TRBJ2-1
v_call: TRBV2
clone_size: -
d_call: TRBD2
cdr3_aa: CASSDPAGPYNEQFF
cdr3_nt: TGTGCCAGCAGTGACCCAGCGGGACCCTACAATGAGCAGTTCTTC

cdr3_length: 14
j_call: TRBJ2-1
v_call: TRBV2
clone_size: -
d_call: -
cdr3_aa: CASSEDWNPNEQFF
cdr3_nt: TGTGCCAGCAGTGAGGACTGGAATCCCAATGAGCAGTTCTTC

cdr3_length: 16
j_call: TRBJ2-3
v_call: TRBV9
clone_size: -
d_call: TRBD1
cdr3_aa: CASSVEEGAYTDTQYF
cdr3_nt: TGTGCCAGCAGCGTAGAAGAGGGGGCTTACACAGATACGCAGTATTTT

cdr3_length: 17
j_call: TRBJ2-1
v_call: TRBV4-3
clone_size: -
d_call: TRBD2
cdr3_aa: CASSHYIAGVISYEQFF
cdr3_nt: TGCGCCAGCAGCCACTATATAGCGGGAGTAATTTCGTATGAGCAGTTCTTC

cdr3_length: 15
j_call: TRBJ2-3
v_call: TRBV7-3
clone_size: -
d_call: TRBD2
cdr3_aa: CASSLTSGPTDTQYF
cdr3_nt: TGTGCCAGCAGCCTGACTAGCGGTCCTACAGATACGCAGTATTTT

cdr3_length: 16
j_call: TRBJ1-2
v_call: TRBV9
clone_size: -
d_call: -
cdr3_aa: CASSVGWGASVYGYTF
cdr3_nt: TGTGCCAGCAGCGTAGGGTGGGGGGCGTCGGTCTATGGCTACACCTTC

cdr3_length: 17
j_call: TRBJ1-2
v_call: TRBV4-2
clone_size: -
d_call: TRBD1
cdr3_aa: CASSLPQDRGLYGGYTF
cdr3_nt: TGTGCCAGCAGCCTGCCCCAGGACAGGGGGCTGTATGGTGGCTACACCTTC

cdr3_length: 13
j_call: TRBJ2-1
v_call: TRBV14
clone_size: -
d_call: -
cdr3_aa: CASSQEMRDEQFF
cdr3_nt: TGTGCCAGCAGCCAAGAGATGCGCGATGAGCAGTTCTTC

cdr3_length: 12
j_call: TRBJ2-7
v_call: TRBV14
clone_size: -
d_call: -
cdr3_aa: CASSQVFYEQYF
cdr3_nt: TGTGCCAGCAGCCAAGTCTTTTACGAGCAGTACTTC

cdr3_length: 14
j_call: TRBJ2-7
v_call: TRBV4-1
clone_size: -
d_call: -
cdr3_aa: CASSQERSSYEQYF
cdr3_nt: TGCGCCAGCAGCCAAGAGAGGAGCTCCTACGAGCAGTACTTC

cdr3_length: 15
j_call: TRBJ2-7
v_call: TRBV5-5
clone_size: few
d_call: TRBD1
cdr3_aa: CASRTPGTGGHEQYF
cdr3_nt: TGTGCCAGCAGAACCCCCGGGACAGGGGGCCACGAGCAGTACTTC

cdr3_length: 13
j_call: TRBJ2-7
v_call: TRBV15
clone_size: -
d_call: -
cdr3_aa: CATSSTVSYEQYF
cdr3_nt: TGTGCCACCAGCTCGACGGTCTCCTACGAGCAGTACTTC

cdr3_length: 14
j_call: TRBJ2-7
v_call: TRBV5-5
clone_size: -
d_call: -
cdr3_aa: CASSWDLAWVEQYF
cdr3_nt: TGTGCCAGCAGCTGGGATTTGGCCTGGGTGGAGCAGTACTTC

cdr3_length: 16
j_call: TRBJ1-4
v_call: TRBV19
clone_size: -
d_call: -
cdr3_aa: CASSPLGGGGNEKLFF
cdr3_nt: TGTGCCAGTAGCCCCCTCGGGGGAGGTGGTAATGAAAAACTGTTTTTT

cdr3_length: 16
j_call: TRBJ1-1
v_call: TRBV9
clone_size: -
d_call: TRBD1
cdr3_aa: CASSAGRQGRNTEAFF
cdr3_nt: TGTGCCAGCAGCGCAGGGAGACAGGGGAGGAACACTGAAGCTTTCTTT

cdr3_length: 14
j_call: TRBJ1-2
v_call: TRBV14
clone_size: -
d_call: -
cdr3_aa: CASSQGTRVYGYTF
cdr3_nt: TGTGCCAGCAGCCAAGGAACCAGGGTTTATGGCTACACCTTC

cdr3_length: 15
j_call: TRBJ1-1
v_call: TRBV11-2
clone_size: -
d_call: -
cdr3_aa: CASSLAGPMGTEAFF
cdr3_nt: TGTGCCAGCAGCCTTGCGGGTCCCATGGGGACTGAAGCTTTCTTT

cdr3_length: 15
j_call: TRBJ2-1
v_call: TRBV9
clone_size: -
d_call: TRBD2
cdr3_aa: CASAPLAGSPHEQFF
cdr3_nt: TGTGCCAGCGCCCCCCTAGCGGGAAGTCCCCATGAGCAGTTCTTC

cdr3_length: 14
j_call: TRBJ2-1
v_call: TRBV5-1
clone_size: -
d_call: TRBD2
cdr3_aa: CASSGPGLLNEQFF
cdr3_nt: TGCGCCAGCAGCGGACCGGGACTACTCAATGAGCAGTTCTTC

cdr3_length: 14
j_call: TRBJ2-2
v_call: TRBV19
clone_size: -
d_call: TRBD1
cdr3_aa: CASWDRGHPGELFF
cdr3_nt: TGTGCCAGCTGGGACAGGGGTCATCCCGGGGAGCTGTTTTTT

cdr3_length: 12
j_call: TRBJ2-7
v_call: TRBV6-5
clone_size: -
d_call: TRBD1
cdr3_aa: CASWDRLDEQYF
cdr3_nt: TGTGCCAGCTGGGACAGGCTCGACGAGCAGTACTTC

cdr3_length: 17
j_call: TRBJ1-5
v_call: TRBV19
clone_size: -
d_call: -
cdr3_aa: CASIPGPEWGSNQPQHF
cdr3_nt: TGTGCCAGTATCCCGGGACCCGAGTGGGGTAGCAATCAGCCCCAGCATTTT

cdr3_length: 14
j_call: TRBJ1-1
v_call: TRBV6-5
clone_size: -
d_call: -
cdr3_aa: CASSYGQGHTEAFF
cdr3_nt: TGTGCCAGCAGTTACGGGCAGGGCCACACTGAAGCTTTCTTT

cdr3_length: 14
j_call: TRBJ2-1
v_call: TRBV28
clone_size: -
d_call: TRBD1
cdr3_aa: CASSWTGGNNEQFF
cdr3_nt: TGTGCCAGCAGTTGGACAGGGGGCAATAATGAGCAGTTCTTC

cdr3_length: 13
j_call: TRBJ2-7
v_call: TRBV4-2
clone_size: -
d_call: TRBD1
cdr3_aa: CASKGTATYEQYF
cdr3_nt: TGTGCCAGCAAGGGGACAGCTACCTACGAGCAGTACTTC

cdr3_length: 18
j_call: TRBJ2-3
v_call: TRBV7-9
clone_size: -
d_call: -
cdr3_aa: CASSLGGRVAHPTDTQYF
cdr3_nt: TGTGCCAGCAGCTTAGGCGGCCGGGTGGCTCATCCAACAGATACGCAGTATTTT

cdr3_length: 13
j_call: TRBJ2-2
v_call: TRBV27
clone_size: -
d_call: -
cdr3_aa: CASSLLNTGELFF
cdr3_nt: TGTGCCAGCAGTTTGCTGAACACCGGGGAGCTGTTTTTT

cdr3_length: 17
j_call: TRBJ1-1
v_call: TRBV30
clone_size: -
d_call: -
cdr3_aa: CAWTPEGGFIPNTEAFF
cdr3_nt: TGTGCCTGGACCCCGGAGGGAGGGTTCATCCCGAACACTGAAGCTTTCTTT

cdr3_length: 12
j_call: TRBJ2-2
v_call: TRBV29-1
clone_size: -
d_call: -
cdr3_aa: CSSFGDTGELFF
cdr3_nt: TGCAGCTCCTTTGGGGACACCGGGGAGCTGTTTTTT

cdr3_length: 15
j_call: TRBJ1-4
v_call: TRBV7-8
clone_size: -
d_call: TRBD1
cdr3_aa: CASSLGQALNEKLFF
cdr3_nt: TGTGCCAGCAGCTTGGGACAGGCCCTGAATGAAAAACTGTTTTTT

cdr3_length: 16
j_call: TRBJ2-3
v_call: TRBV11-2
clone_size: -
d_call: -
cdr3_aa: CASSHIWGGLQDTQYF
cdr3_nt: TGTGCCAGCAGCCACATCTGGGGTGGATTGCAGGATACGCAGTATTTT

cdr3_length: 13
j_call: TRBJ2-1
v_call: TRBV29-1
clone_size: once
d_call: -
cdr3_aa: CSVKGRGGNEQFF
cdr3_nt: TGCAGCGTCAAAGGCAGGGGTGGGAATGAGCAGTTCTTC

cdr3_length: 11
j_call: TRBJ2-7
v_call: TRBV5-5
clone_size: -
d_call: -
cdr3_aa: CASSRKIEQYF
cdr3_nt: TGTGCCAGCAGCAGAAAGATCGAGCAGTACTTC

cdr3_length: 15
j_call: TRBJ2-1
v_call: TRBV7-3
clone_size: -
d_call: TRBD2
cdr3_aa: CASSLIPSGSNEQFF
cdr3_nt: TGTGCCAGCAGCTTAATTCCTAGCGGGAGTAATGAGCAGTTCTTC

cdr3_length: 14
j_call: TRBJ2-2
v_call: TRBV29-1
clone_size: -
d_call: TRBD1
cdr3_aa: CSVEGQGGTGELFF
cdr3_nt: TGCAGCGTTGAAGGACAGGGTGGCACCGGGGAGCTGTTTTTT

cdr3_length: 15
j_call: TRBJ1-1
v_call: TRBV5-5
clone_size: -
d_call: -
cdr3_aa: CASSLEGHRNTEAFF
cdr3_nt: TGTGCCAGCAGCTTGGAGGGACACCGGAACACTGAAGCTTTCTTT